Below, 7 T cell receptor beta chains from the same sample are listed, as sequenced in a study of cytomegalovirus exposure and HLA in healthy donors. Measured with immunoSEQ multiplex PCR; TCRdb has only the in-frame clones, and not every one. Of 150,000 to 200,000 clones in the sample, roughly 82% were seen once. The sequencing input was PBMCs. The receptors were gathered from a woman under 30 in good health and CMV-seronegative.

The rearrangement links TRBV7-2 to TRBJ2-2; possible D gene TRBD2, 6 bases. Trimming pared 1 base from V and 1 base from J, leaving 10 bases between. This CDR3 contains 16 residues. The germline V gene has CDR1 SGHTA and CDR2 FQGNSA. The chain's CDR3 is CASSLGPGGNTGELFF. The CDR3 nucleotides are TGTGCCAGCAGCTTAGGTCCCGGGGGGAACACCGGGGAGCTGTTTTTT.

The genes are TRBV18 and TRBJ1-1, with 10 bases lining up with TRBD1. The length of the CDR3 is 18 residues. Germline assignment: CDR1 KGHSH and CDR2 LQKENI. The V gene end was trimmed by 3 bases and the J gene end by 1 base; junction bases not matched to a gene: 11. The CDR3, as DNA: TGTGCCAGCTCACCCTCGCGGGACAGGGGTTTGGGGAACACTGAAGCTTTCTTT. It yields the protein CASSPSRDRGLGNTEAFF.

The CDR3 DNA sequence: TGTGCCAGCAGCTTAGGGGGAGTATACGAGCAGTACTTC. It is translated as CASSLGGVYEQYF. This rearrangement joins TRBV7-2 to TRBJ2-7, with a tentative D call TRBD2 (5 bases). Germline CDR1 is SGHTA and CDR2 is FQGNSA. V lost 1 base, J lost 4 bases, and 8 bases lay in between. The CDR3 length is 13 residues.

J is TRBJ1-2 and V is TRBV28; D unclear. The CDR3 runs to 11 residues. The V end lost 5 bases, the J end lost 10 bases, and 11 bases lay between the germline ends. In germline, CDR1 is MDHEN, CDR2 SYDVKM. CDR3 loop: CASSATVPYTF. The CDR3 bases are TGTGCCAGCAGTGCAACAGTCCCCTACACCTTC.

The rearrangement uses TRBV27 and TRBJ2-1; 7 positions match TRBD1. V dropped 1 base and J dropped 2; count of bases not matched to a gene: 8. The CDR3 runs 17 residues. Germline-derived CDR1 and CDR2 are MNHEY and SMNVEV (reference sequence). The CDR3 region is CASSLFQGDIPYNEQFF. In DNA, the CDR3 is TGTGCCAGCAGTTTATTCCAGGGGGACATACCCTACAATGAGCAGTTCTTC.

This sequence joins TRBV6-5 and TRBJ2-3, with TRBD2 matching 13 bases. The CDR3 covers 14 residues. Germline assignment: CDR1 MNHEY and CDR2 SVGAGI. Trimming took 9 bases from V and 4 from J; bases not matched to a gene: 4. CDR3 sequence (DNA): TGTGCCAGTAGGACTAGCGGGAGCTCAGATACGCAGTATTTT. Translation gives CASRTSGSSDTQYF.

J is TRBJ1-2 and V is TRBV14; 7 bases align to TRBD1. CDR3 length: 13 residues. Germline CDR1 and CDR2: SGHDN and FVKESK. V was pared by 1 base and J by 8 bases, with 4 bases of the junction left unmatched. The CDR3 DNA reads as TGTGCCAGCAGCCAAGCTAGGGGACAGGGCTACACCTTC. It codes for CASSQARGQGYTF.